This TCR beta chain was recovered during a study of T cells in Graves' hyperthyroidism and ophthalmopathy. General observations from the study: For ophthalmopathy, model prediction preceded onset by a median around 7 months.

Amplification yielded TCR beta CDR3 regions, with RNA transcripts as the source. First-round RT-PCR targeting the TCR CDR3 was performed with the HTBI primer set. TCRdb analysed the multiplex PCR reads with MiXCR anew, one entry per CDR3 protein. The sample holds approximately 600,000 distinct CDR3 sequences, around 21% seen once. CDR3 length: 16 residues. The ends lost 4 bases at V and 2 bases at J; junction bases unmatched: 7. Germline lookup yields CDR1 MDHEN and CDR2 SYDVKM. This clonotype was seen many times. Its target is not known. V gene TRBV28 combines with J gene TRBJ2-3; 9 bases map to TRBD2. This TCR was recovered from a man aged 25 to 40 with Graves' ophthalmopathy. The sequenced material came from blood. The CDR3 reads CASSSLIAGDTDTQYF. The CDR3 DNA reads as TGTGCCAGCAGTTCCCTCATAGCGGGAGACACAGATACGCAGTATTTT.